The 32 T cell receptor beta chains listed next were all sequenced from one sample in a study of molecular identifiers for immune sequencing clone quantification (dated by TCRdb to about 2018). Libraries came from PCR. Sequencer: NextSeq 500. The public reads were reprocessed in TCRdb via fastp at Q25 and MiXCR, keeping in-frame beta chains. Rows are combined by CDR3 protein, so each entry shows the most common genes and DNA. The sample table lists more than 450,000 distinct CDR3 sequences, roughly 25% of them with a count of one. The ten largest make up just over 0.75% of the sample. Sequencing input: naive CD8+ T cells from blood, with Jurkat cell RNA spiked in. The sample's cell subset or site label, in plain terms: FACS-sorted CD8+CD4-CCR7+CD45RA+ naive T cells. These receptors came from a human donor in good health. Some libraries in this study had Jurkat cell RNA spiked in.

The chain combines TRBV4-1 with TRBJ2-7; TRBD2 is a possible D gene (6 bases). V was clipped by 5 bases and J by 3 bases, with 14 bases between them. From germline, CDR1 is MGHRA and CDR2 YSYEKL. This CDR3 contains 14 residues. Here the CDR3 DNA reads TGCGCCAGCAGCGTTCCCGGGAGCATCTACGAGCAGTACTTC. As protein: CASSVPGSIYEQYF.

J is TRBJ2-7 and V is TRBV28; D is ambiguous. Germline V gene lookup returns CDR1 MDHEN and CDR2 SYDVKM. CDR3 length equals 13 residues. V was cut by 3 bases and J by 2 bases, with 8 bases left in between. The CDR3, as DNA: TGTGCCAGCAGTTTGCGACACCCCTACGAGCAGTACTTC. It yields the protein CASSLRHPYEQYF.

The chain carries TRBV27 and TRBJ2-7; D tentatively fits TRBD1 or TRBD2 (5 bases each). Germline V CDR1 and CDR2: MNHEY, SMNVEV (reference sequence). V dropped 1 base and J dropped 9 bases, with 16 bases sitting between them. The CDR3 has 14 residues. The CDR3 here is CASSLFSGSEGQYF. The CDR3 nucleotides read TGTGCCAGCAGTTTATTTTCAGGGTCCGAGGGGCAGTACTTC.

This chain joins TRBV4-3 and TRBJ2-3; 7 nucleotides agree with TRBD2. The ends lost 0 bases at V and 0 bases at J; junction bases unmatched: 9. The CDR3 totals 18 residues. Germline CDR1 LGHNA, CDR2 YSLEER. CDR3 protein: CASSQDGAGWRSTDTQYF. The CDR3 DNA reads as TGCGCCAGCAGCCAAGATGGAGCGGGGTGGCGGAGCACAGATACGCAGTATTTT.

This chain connects TRBV25-1 to TRBJ2-7, with unresolved D. V lost 6 bases, J lost 3 bases, and 12 bases lay in between. The CDR3 spans 13 residues. Germline-derived CDR1 and CDR2 are MGHDK and SYGVNS. Here the CDR3 DNA reads TGTGCCAGCAGCCGGTCAGGCAGCTACGAGCAGTACTTC. Protein product: CASSRSGSYEQYF.

This clonotype was seen at least ten times. The chain couples TRBV3-1 to TRBJ1-5, with no clear D. V was pared by 0 bases and J by 1 base, with 7 bases between. This CDR3 comprises 15 residues. Per germline, CDR1 LGHDT and CDR2 YNNKEL (reference sequence). The CDR3, as DNA: TGTGCCAGCAGCCAAGATCTGCAGAGCAATCAGCCCCAGCATTTT. It translates to CASSQDLQSNQPQHF.

In its sample, this clonotype was seen many times. The V gene is TRBV6-1, the J gene TRBJ1-5, with D possibly being TRBD1 (6 bases). CDR1 is MNHNS and CDR2 is SASEGT in the germline V gene. The CDR3 consists of 12 residues. V gave up 7 bases and J gave up 8 bases, with 12 bases separating them. The CDR3 bases are TGTGCCAGCATGAGGGGGGAAGAGCCCCAGCATTTT. Translating gives CASMRGEEPQHF.

This clonotype was detected many times. The CDR3 sequence is CATSAPTSGRAGEQFF. For the CDR3, the DNA is TGTGCCACCAGTGCCCCGACAAGCGGGAGGGCCGGTGAGCAGTTCTTC. The rearrangement links TRBV24-1 to TRBJ2-1; 10 bases line up with TRBD2. The V gene end was trimmed by 5 bases and the J gene end by 9 bases; junction bases not matched to a gene: 12. CDR1 is KGHDR, CDR2 SFDVKD, per germline. This CDR3 region has 16 residues.

The V and J genes are TRBV28 and TRBJ2-5; weak D call: TRBD2 (5 bases). The CDR3 is 14 amino acids. From germline, CDR1 is MDHEN and CDR2 SYDVKM. The V and J ends lost 5 bases and 4 bases respectively, with 14 bases between them. CDR3 protein: CASSEDWTTETQYF. In nucleotides, the CDR3 is TGTGCCAGCAGTGAGGACTGGACGACAGAGACCCAGTACTTC.

The V call is TRBV29-1, the J call TRBJ2-1; TRBD2 matches at 11 bases. The CDR3 consists of 17 residues. Trimming at V came to 4 bases and at J to 0 bases, leaving 8 bases not matched to a gene. Per the germline V gene, CDR1 is SQVTM and CDR2 is ANQGSEA. The CDR3 protein is CSVGGTSGLISYNEQFF. CDR3 nucleotides: TGCAGCGTTGGCGGGACTAGCGGCCTAATCTCCTACAATGAGCAGTTCTTC.

This clonotype was seen many times. The chain carries TRBV7-9 and TRBJ1-1; TRBD1 aligns across 7 bases. CDR3 length: 11 amino acids. V was pared by 10 bases and J by 10 bases, with 9 bases of the junction left unmatched. Germline loops: CDR1 SEHNR, CDR2 FQNEAQ (reference sequence). CDR3 coding DNA: TGTGCCATCTCGAAGGGACAGTCAGCTTTCTTT. Residues: CAISKGQSAFF.

This chain connects TRBV5-1 to TRBJ2-7, with TRBD2 matching 15 bases. V dropped 3 bases and J dropped 5; count of bases not matched to a gene: 6. The CDR3 has 16 amino acids. CDR1 is SGHRS and CDR2 is YFSETQ in the germline V gene. The DNA of the CDR3 is TGCGCCAGCAGCTGGACTAGCGGGAGGGGGTACGACGAGCAGTACTTC. This codes for CASSWTSGRGYDEQYF.

The chain employs TRBV14 and TRBJ1-2; 7 nucleotides agree with TRBD1. Germline-derived CDR1 and CDR2 are SGHDN and FVKESK. V lost 2 bases to trimming and J lost 1 base; unmatched junction nucleotides: 10. The CDR3 loop spans 17 amino acids. CDR3 sequence (DNA): TGTGCCAGCAGCCAAATTACCGGGACAGAGTATAACTATGGCTACACCTTC. It codes for CASSQITGTEYNYGYTF.

This clonotype was seen ten or more times. The V and J genes are TRBV4-3 and TRBJ2-7; D may be TRBD2 (6 bases). This CDR3 contains 16 residues. Deletions cut 3 bases from V and 7 bases from J, with 22 bases between. From germline, CDR1 is LGHNA and CDR2 YSLEER. The CDR3 nucleotides are TGCGCCAGCAGCCAGACACCCGTCTGGGGGGAAGGGGAGCAGTACTTC. The encoded protein is CASSQTPVWGEGEQYF.

This clonotype was seen a handful of times. This CDR3 is CASSVGNRRLGKNIQYF. The CDR3 DNA reads as TGTGCCAGCAGCGTAGGAAACAGGCGTTTGGGCAAAAACATTCAGTACTTC. The chain couples TRBV9 to TRBJ2-4, with a weak D call TRBD1 (5 bases). V lost 0 bases and J lost 3, with 16 bases in between. CDR3 length equals 17 residues. Looked up from germline, CDR1 is SGDLS and CDR2 is YYNGEE.

Points on this clonotype: The junction differs from germline at one of its ends, possibly a read error. The V gene is TRBV27, the J gene TRBJ2-5, with unresolved D. This CDR3 spans 13 amino acids. Germline CDR1 is MNHEY and CDR2 is SMNVEV (reference sequence). CDR3 amino acids: CASSPLNRETQHF. CDR3 bases: TGTGCCAGCAGTCCCCTCAATCGAGAGACCCAGCACTTC.

Remarks on this clonotype: A far larger clone lies a single base away; this is likely a read error. The J gene is TRBJ2-7, the V gene TRBV4-1; D uncertain. The CDR3 contains 13 residues. Germline CDR1 and CDR2: MGHRA and YSYEKL. CDR3 sequence reads: CASSPPASYEHYF. The CDR3 DNA sequence: TGCGCCAGCAGCCCACCGGCCTCCTACGAGCATTACTTC.

The sample holds many counts of this clonotype. The chain uses TRBV7-2 and TRBJ2-5; 7 bases match TRBD1. The CDR3 totals 14 residues. CDR1 and CDR2 from the germline V gene are SGHTA and FQGNSA. The ends lost 8 bases at V and 1 base at J; junction bases unmatched: 7. CDR3 in amino acids: CASGTGAPQETQYF. The CDR3 nucleotides are TGTGCCAGCGGCACAGGGGCCCCCCAAGAGACCCAGTACTTC. The variable domain in full, with the rest retrieved from reference TRBV7-2 and TRBJ2-5, is GAGVSQSPSNKVTEKGKDVELRCDPISGHTALYWYRQSLGQGLEFLIYFQGNSAPDKSGLPSDRFSAERTGGSVSTLTIQRTQQEDSAVYLCASGTGAPQETQYFGPGTRLLVL.

With regard to this clonotype: This may arise from a read error, as a much more abundant clone is one base away. The V and J genes are TRBV12-3 or TRBV12-4 and TRBJ1-4; 7 bases agree with TRBD1. The CDR3 length is 15 residues. The CDR3 sequence: CASTTKRGPNEELFF. The DNA for the CDR3 is TGTGCCAGCACAACAAAGAGGGGGCCCAATGAAGAACTGTTTTTT.

This clonotype came up many times. The chain carries TRBV5-1 and TRBJ2-7; no definite D call. Deletions cut 0 bases from V and 2 bases from J, with 12 bases between. This CDR3 region has 15 residues. Germline V gives CDR1 SGHRS, CDR2 YFSETQ. The CDR3 nucleotides are TGCGCCAGCAGCTTGGATCCTGGAAAACCCTACGAGCAGTACTTC. Its translation is CASSLDPGKPYEQYF.

J is TRBJ1-2 and V is TRBV7-9, with TRBD1 matching over 8 bases. The CDR3 runs to 14 residues. Germline-derived CDR1 and CDR2 are SEHNR and FQNEAQ (reference sequence). After removal of 2 bases from V and 7 bases from J, the junction contained 6 bases not matched to a gene. The CDR3 coding sequence is TGTGCCAGCAGCTTAAACCAGGGGGCAATTGGCTACACCTTC. Protein product: CASSLNQGAIGYTF.

There are many counts of this clonotype. The chain uses TRBV20-1 and TRBJ2-7, with D unresolved. Trimming took off 0 bases at V and 7 bases at J, with 10 bases between the two ends. The CDR3 sequence is 12 residues long. Germline CDR1 is DFQATT and CDR2 is SNEGSKA (reference sequence). The CDR3 sequence is CSAREVGGEQYF. The CDR3 nucleotides are TGCAGTGCTAGAGAGGTCGGTGGGGAGCAGTACTTC.

This clonotype has only a few counts. The genes are TRBV20-1 and TRBJ2-4, with TRBD1 as a possible D gene (6 bases). V lost 0 bases and J 5 bases, leaving 11 bases between the germline ends. There are 14 residues in the CDR3. Germline loops: CDR1 DFQATT, CDR2 SNEGSKA (reference sequence). CDR3 sequence (DNA): TGCAGTGCTAGAGATGATGGGGGCGAAAACATTCAGTACTTC. It translates to CSARDDGGENIQYF.

This clonotype was counted only a few times. At one end the junction does not follow the germline gene, possibly because of a read error. The V gene is TRBV27, the J gene TRBJ2-3; D may be TRBD2 (7 bases). The CDR3 runs to 17 residues. Germline CDR1 and CDR2: MNHEY and SMNVEV (reference sequence). The CDR3 nucleotides read TGTGCTAGCAGTTTATTGACCCCCGGGGGGCCCACAGATACGCAGTATTTT. Protein product: CASSLLTPGGPTDTQYF.

This clonotype was picked up many times. The chain is built from TRBV28 and TRBJ2-1; no reliable D call. The V gene lost 5 bases and the J gene lost 7 bases, with 18 bases spanning the gap. The CDR3 is 15 residues long. In germline, CDR1 is MDHEN, CDR2 SYDVKM. The CDR3 DNA sequence: TGTGCCAGCAGTCAGGAAATCCCCGTAGGGAATGAGCAGTTCTTC. The encoded protein is CASSQEIPVGNEQFF.

This clonotype appeared many times. The chain links TRBV4-3 to TRBJ2-7; D is undetermined. CDR1 and CDR2 from the germline V gene are LGHNA and YSLEER. Trimming left V 1 base short and J 0 bases short, with 7 bases between. The CDR3 contains 14 residues. The CDR3 region is CASSQGHISYEQYF. In DNA form, the CDR3 reads TGCGCCAGCAGCCAAGGTCACATCTCCTACGAGCAGTACTTC.

Comments on this clonotype: Given a much more abundant clone one base away, this may be a read error. This chain connects TRBV5-3 to TRBJ1-1; 7 bases map to TRBD1. TRBV5-3 is designated an ORF whose function remains uncertain. This CDR3 has 14 residues. J lost 5 bases, V lost 8 bases, and 12 bases had no gene match. The CDR3 sequence is CASGFRGQGTEAFF. In DNA, the CDR3 is TGTGCCAGCGGCTTTAGGGGGCAGGGGACTGAAGCTTTCTTT.

This clonotype was picked up many times. The chain has TRBV6-5 and TRBJ2-5, with 9 bases matching TRBD2. Germline CDR1 reads MNHEY; CDR2 reads SVGAGI. The CDR3 length is 16 residues. J was trimmed by 4 bases and V by 6 bases; bases with no gene match: 12. The DNA of the CDR3 is TGTGCCAGCAGGATTACAGAGCTAGCGGGAACAGAGACCCAGTACTTC. Its translation: CASRITELAGTETQYF.

This clonotype was counted only a few times. The rearrangement joins TRBV5-4 to TRBJ2-2; tentatively, D is TRBD1 (5 bases). The CDR3 consists of 12 residues. The ends were cut back, 6 bases at V and 5 bases at J, with 8 bases in the middle. CDR1 is SGHNT and CDR2 is YYREEE in the germline V gene (reference sequence). This CDR3 reads CASIRATGELFF. CDR3 nucleotides: TGTGCCAGCATCAGGGCAACCGGGGAGCTGTTTTTT.

This clonotype was picked up many times. The chain links TRBV7-2 to TRBJ2-3; unclear D gene. CDR1 is SGHTA, CDR2 FQGNSA, per germline. The V and J ends lost 4 bases and 4 bases respectively, with 18 bases between them. CDR3 length: 16 amino acids. For the CDR3, the DNA is TGTGCCAGCAGCTCCGATGGAAGGTTAAACGCAGATACGCAGTATTTT. It translates to CASSSDGRLNADTQYF. The full variable domain, in which reference TRBV7-2 and TRBJ2-3 provide the parts outside the CDR3, is GAGVSQSPSNKVTEKGKDVELRCDPISGHTALYWYRQSLGQGLEFLIYFQGNSAPDKSGLPSDRFSAERTGGSVSTLTIQRTQQEDSAVYLCASSSDGRLNADTQYFGPGTRLTVL.

This clonotype was counted between two and nine times. The V call is TRBV13, the J call TRBJ2-2, with 10 nucleotides matching TRBD1. With 0 bases clipped from V and 7 bases from J, the junction kept 11 bases outside the gene matches. The germline V gene has CDR1 PRHDT and CDR2 FYEKMQ (reference sequence). This CDR3 comprises 18 residues. The CDR3: CASSLGRIRDRGDGELFF. CDR3 sequence (DNA): TGTGCCAGCAGCTTAGGGAGGATACGGGACAGGGGAGACGGGGAGCTGTTTTTT.

CDR3 residues: CSASSQGTGSYEQYF. In nucleotides, the CDR3 is TGCAGTGCTAGTTCCCAGGGGACAGGATCCTACGAGCAGTACTTC. The rearrangement joins TRBV20-1 to TRBJ2-7; 8 bases agree with TRBD1. From germline, CDR1 is DFQATT and CDR2 SNEGSKA (reference sequence). The CDR3 sequence is 15 residues long. Trimming at V came to 3 bases and at J to 1 base, leaving 8 bases not matched to a gene.